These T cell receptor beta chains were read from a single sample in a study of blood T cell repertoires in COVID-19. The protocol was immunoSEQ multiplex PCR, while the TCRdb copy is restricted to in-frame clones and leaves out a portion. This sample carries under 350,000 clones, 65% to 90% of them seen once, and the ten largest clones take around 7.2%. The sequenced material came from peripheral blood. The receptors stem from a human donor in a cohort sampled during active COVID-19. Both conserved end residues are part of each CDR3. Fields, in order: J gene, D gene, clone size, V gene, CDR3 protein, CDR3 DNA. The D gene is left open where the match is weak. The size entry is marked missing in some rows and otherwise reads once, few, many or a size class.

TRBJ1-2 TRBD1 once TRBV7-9 CAGARTGEGYTF TGTGCCGGAGCCAGGACAGGGGAAGGCTACACCTTC
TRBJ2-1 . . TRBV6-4 CASSDSPGSDNEQFF TGTGCCAGCAGTGACTCTCCCGGGTCCGACAATGAGCAGTTCTTC
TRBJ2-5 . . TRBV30 CAWSPDSGTQYF TGTGCCTGGAGTCCGGATAGCGGGACCCAGTACTTC
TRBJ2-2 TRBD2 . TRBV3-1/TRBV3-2 CASSQDRSSGAGELFF TGTGCCAGCAGCCAAGACCGTTCTAGCGGGGCCGGGGAGCTGTTTTTT
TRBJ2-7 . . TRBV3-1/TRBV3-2 CASSQGLDAYF TGTGCCAGCAGCCAAGGGTTAGATGCGTACTTC
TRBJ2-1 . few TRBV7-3 CASSRMTSAGEQFF TGTGCCAGCAGCCGAATGACGTCCGCCGGGGAGCAGTTCTTC
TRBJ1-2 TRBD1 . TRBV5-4 CASSSKTGGNYGYTF TGTGCCAGCAGCTCAAAGACAGGGGGCAACTATGGCTACACCTTC
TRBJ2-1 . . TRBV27 CASSPGTYNEQFF TGTGCCAGCAGCCCCGGGACTTACAATGAGCAGTTCTTC
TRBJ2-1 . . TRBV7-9 CASSHPGASLLF TGTGCCAGCAGCCACCCAGGTGCCAGCCTTCTCTTC
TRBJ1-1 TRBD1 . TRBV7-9 CASSTRTGVNTEAFF TGTGCCAGCAGCACTCGGACAGGGGTGAACACTGAAGCTTTCTTT
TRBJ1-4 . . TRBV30 CAWSPTGFDEKLFF TGTGCCTGGAGCCCTACAGGGTTTGATGAAAAACTGTTTTTT
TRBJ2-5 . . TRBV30 CAWSPRETQYF TGTGCCTGGAGCCCTCGGGAGACCCAGTACTTC
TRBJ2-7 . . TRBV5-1 CASSLGGPWTYEQYF TGCGCCAGCAGCTTGGGGGGGCCCTGGACCTACGAGCAGTACTTC
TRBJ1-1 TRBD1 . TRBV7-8 CASSSSTGGVSAEAFF TGTGCCAGCAGCTCTTCAACAGGGGGCGTTAGCGCTGAAGCTTTCTTT
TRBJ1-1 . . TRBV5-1 CASTREQMNTEAFF TGCGCCAGCACCCGGGAGCAGATGAACACTGAAGCTTTCTTT
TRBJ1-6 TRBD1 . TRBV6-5 CASTRQGGGALHF TGTGCCAGCACAAGGCAGGGGGGAGGAGCCCTCCACTTT
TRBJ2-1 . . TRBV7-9 CASSATVYTFRNEQFF TGTGCCAGCAGCGCGACAGTTTACACGTTTAGGAATGAGCAGTTCTTC
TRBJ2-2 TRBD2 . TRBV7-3 CASSVTSGVNTGELFF TGTGCCAGCAGCGTTACTAGCGGGGTTAACACCGGGGAGCTGTTTTTT
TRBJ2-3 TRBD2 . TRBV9 CASSAGGAGGLSDTQYF TGTGCCAGCAGCGCCGGGGGAGCGGGGGGGCTGTCAGATACGCAGTATTTT
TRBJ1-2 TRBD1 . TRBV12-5 CASDDGTGDGYTF TGTGCTAGTGACGACGGGACAGGCGATGGCTACACCTTC
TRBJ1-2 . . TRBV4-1 CASSQLFDRDYTF TGCGCCAGCAGCCAGTTATTCGACAGAGACTACACCTTC
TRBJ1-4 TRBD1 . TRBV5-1 CASSPGGAGGGEKLFF TGCGCCAGCAGCCCAGGGGGAGCGGGAGGAGGGGAAAAACTGTTTTTT
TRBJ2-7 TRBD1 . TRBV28 CASNFRDRFIYEQYF TGTGCCAGCAATTTCCGGGACAGGTTCATATACGAGCAGTACTTC
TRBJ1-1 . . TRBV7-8 CASSLVTAGAFF TGTGCCAGCAGCTTAGTTACAGCTGGGGCTTTCTTT
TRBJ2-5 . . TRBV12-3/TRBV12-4 CASSSQVQETQYF TGTGCCAGCAGTTCTCAGGTCCAAGAGACCCAGTACTTC
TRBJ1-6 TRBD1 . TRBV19 CASSSLRTMDRGNSPLHF TGTGCCAGTAGTTCTCTTCGGACCATGGACAGGGGTAATTCACCCCTCCACTTT
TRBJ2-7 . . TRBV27 CASTYRRGGSYEQYF TGTGCCAGCACCTACCGAAGGGGAGGCTCCTACGAGCAGTACTTC
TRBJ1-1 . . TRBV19 CASSIGRNTEAFF TGTGCCAGTAGTATCGGGAGGAACACTGAAGCTTTCTTT
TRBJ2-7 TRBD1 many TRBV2 CASRAGGYEQYF TGTGCCAGCAGAGCAGGGGGCTACGAGCAGTACTTC
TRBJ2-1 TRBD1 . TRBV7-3 CASSFEGGSHNEQFF TGTGCCAGCAGCTTCGAAGGGGGCTCTCACAATGAGCAGTTCTTC
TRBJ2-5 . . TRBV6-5 CASSYFTSGRETQYF TGTGCCAGCAGTTACTTTACGAGCGGACGAGAGACCCAGTACTTC
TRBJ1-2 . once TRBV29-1 CSVGTEVYGYTF TGCAGCGTTGGGACAGAAGTCTATGGCTACACCTTC
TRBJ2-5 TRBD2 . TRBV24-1 CATSDPGGQETQYF TGTGCCACCAGTGACCCGGGGGGGCAAGAGACCCAGTACTTC
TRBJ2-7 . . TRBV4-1 CASSTKEGVISYEQYF TGCGCCAGCAGCACTAAAGAGGGGGTCATCTCCTACGAGCAGTACTTC
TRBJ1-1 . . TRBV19 CASTPGHNKEEAFF TGTGCCAGTACTCCGGGACACAACAAGGAAGAAGCTTTCTTT
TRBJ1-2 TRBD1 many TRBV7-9 CASRVDRDYGYTF TGTGCCAGCAGGGTGGACAGGGACTATGGCTACACCTTC
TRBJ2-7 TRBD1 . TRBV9 CASSAWTGFSYEQYF TGTGCCAGCAGCGCCTGGACAGGGTTCTCCTACGAGCAGTACTTC
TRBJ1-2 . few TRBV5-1 CASSWRGGSGYTF TGCGCCAGCAGCTGGCGGGGGGGCAGTGGCTACACCTTC
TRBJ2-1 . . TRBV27 CASSLRFRANEQFF TGTGCCAGCAGTTTACGCTTTCGTGCGAATGAGCAGTTCTTC
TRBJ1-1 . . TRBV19 CASSIDLAVLSQDTEAFF TGTGCCAGTAGTATAGATCTCGCCGTGTTGTCTCAGGACACTGAAGCTTTCTTT
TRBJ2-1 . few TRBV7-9 CASSLEDRYNEQFF TGTGCCAGCAGCTTAGAGGACAGATACAATGAGCAGTTCTTC
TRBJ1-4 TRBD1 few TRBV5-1 CASSSQGGIEKLFF TGCGCCAGCAGCTCTCAGGGGGGCATTGAAAAACTGTTTTTT
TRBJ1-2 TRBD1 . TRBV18 CASSPPGGSGYTF TGTGCCAGCTCACCTCCAGGGGGCAGCGGCTACACCTTC
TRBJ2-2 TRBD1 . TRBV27 CASSLSETGSGELFF TGTGCCAGCAGTTTATCGGAGACAGGGAGCGGGGAGCTGTTTTTT
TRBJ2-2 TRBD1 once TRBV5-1 CASSLEGATGELFF TGCGCCAGCAGCTTAGAGGGGGCCACCGGGGAGCTGTTTTTT
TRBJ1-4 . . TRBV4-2 CASSQEGAAVPLF TGTGCCAGCAGCCAAGAAGGAGCGGCGGTCCCCCTTTTT
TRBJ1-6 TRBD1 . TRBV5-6 CASSLGDREYSPLHF TGTGCCAGCAGCTTGGGAGACAGGGAATACTCACCCCTCCACTTT
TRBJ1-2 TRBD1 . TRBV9 CASSPRRQGFKFGYTF TGTGCCAGCAGCCCCCGGCGACAGGGTTTTAAGTTTGGCTACACCTTC
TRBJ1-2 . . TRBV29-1 CSVIRGGYGYTF TGCAGCGTTATAAGGGGAGGCTATGGCTACACCTTC
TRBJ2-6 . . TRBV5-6 CASSLEQGSSGANVLTF TGTGCCAGCAGCTTGGAGCAGGGCTCCTCTGGGGCCAACGTCCTGACTTTC
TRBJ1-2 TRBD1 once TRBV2 CASSIIRDRGVRGYTF TGTGCCAGCAGCATCATCCGGGACAGGGGTGTACGCGGCTACACCTTC
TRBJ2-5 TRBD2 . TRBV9 CASSVAPPGLAVEETQYF TGTGCCAGCAGCGTAGCTCCGCCGGGACTAGCGGTAGAAGAGACCCAGTACTTC
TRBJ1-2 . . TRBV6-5 CASRGVVREGYGYTF TGTGCCAGCAGGGGCGTCGTCCGGGAGGGCTATGGCTACACCTTC
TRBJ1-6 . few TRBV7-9 CASSSLRTGFNSPLHF TGTGCCAGCAGCTCACTACGTACAGGATTTAATTCACCCCTCCACTTT
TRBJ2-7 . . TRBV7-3 CASSWAASYEQYF TGTGCCAGCAGCTGGGCAGCCTCCTACGAGCAGTACTTC
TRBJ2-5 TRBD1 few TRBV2 CASRRDSRETQYF TGTGCCAGCAGACGGGACAGTAGGGAGACCCAGTACTTC
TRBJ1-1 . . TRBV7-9 CASSLAAVLTEAFF TGTGCCAGCAGCTTAGCGGCAGTTTTGACTGAAGCTTTCTTT
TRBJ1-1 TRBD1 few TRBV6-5 CASSYGDRATEAFF TGTGCCAGCAGTTACGGGGACAGAGCCACTGAAGCTTTCTTT
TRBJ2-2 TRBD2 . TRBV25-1 CASSQAGTTNTGELFF TGTGCCAGCAGTCAGGCCGGGACTACGAACACCGGGGAGCTGTTTTTT
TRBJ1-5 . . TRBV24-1 CATSDLEVRSRVNQPQHF TGTGCCACCAGTGATTTGGAGGTTCGGTCCCGGGTCAATCAGCCCCAGCATTTT